The T cell receptor (beta chain) under discussion was sequenced for a study of T cells in Graves' hyperthyroidism and ophthalmopathy. The investigators amplified TCR beta CDR3 regions from RNA transcripts. A first-round RT-PCR of the TCR CDR3 used the HTBI primer set. TCRdb used MiXCR to reprocess the multiplex PCR reads, holding one entry per CDR3 protein. Of a few hundred thousand distinct CDR3 sequences in the sample, just over 45% are singletons; the top ten hold 8.2%. The CDR3 covers 14 residues. V was trimmed by 7 bases and J by 4 bases, leaving 14 bases between them. Germline-derived CDR1 and CDR2 are MNHGY and SVAAGI.

The gene calls are TRBV6-9 and TRBJ1-5; D gene unclear. Specimen: peripheral blood or thyroid tissue (not recorded which). The receptor's source is a woman younger than 35 with Graves' hyperthyroidism. CDR3 protein: CASIIGLGNQPQHF. CDR3 coding DNA: TGTGCCAGCATTATTGGACTGGGGAATCAGCCCCAGCATTTT.